This TCR beta chain was profiled in a study of Ad26.COV2.S vaccination and SARS-CoV-2 variants (dated by TCRdb to about 2021). Concerning the study at large: Vaccine-arm donors were drawn from COV1001, a multicentre, randomized, double-blind, placebo-controlled phase I-IIa trial of Ad26.COV2.S in healthy adults. A total of 32 samples were included in the TCR-sequenced set, comprising some 20 Ad26.COV2.S vaccine recipients, 5 placebo recipients and 8 SARS-CoV-2 convalescent individuals. Investigators did not know the trial group allocation while performing experiments and assessing outcomes. Ad26.COV2.S was administered intramuscularly at 5 x 10^10 or 1 x 10^11 viral particles, either as a single shot or as two shots given 56 days apart. TCRbeta repertoire sequencing served as the tool for gauging how specific and how broad the SARS-CoV-2-reactive T cell receptors were following Ad26.COV2.S vaccination. Trial participants were randomized into five groups of five: low-dose or high-dose Ad26.COV2.S given once or twice, or placebo on both occasions. Summary of the overall study and its limitations: According to the authors, total T cell responses may have been underestimated by the TCR breadth and depth analyses. Non-spike TCR breadth was comparable between vaccine and placebo recipients, consistent with the vaccine containing only spike. The study lacked the statistical power to compare responses across vaccine doses or regimens. After vaccination, spike-specific CD8+ and CD4+ T cell responses were reported to show substantial breadth. Spike-specific TCR breadth was higher in Ad26.COV2.S recipients than in placebo recipients (P = 0.0014).

Trimming costs V 1 base and J 8 bases, and their ends lie 11 bases apart. The CDR3 measures 13 amino acids from cysteine to phenylalanine. Only the CDR3 region is kept as DNA, spanning 39 bases read in frame from base 1. CDR1 and CDR2 are read off the germline V gene as SGHVS and FNYEAQ. The immunoSEQ Assay was the method used to sequence TCRbeta CDR3 regions. After extraction, genomic DNA underwent amplification by bias-controlled multiplex PCR, followed by high-throughput sequencing. Per the original workflow: To quantify the absolute abundance of every unique TCRbeta CDR3 region, sequences were collapsed and filtered. T cell fraction was estimated by normalizing TCRbeta template counts to usable DNA, which was measured by amplifying reference genes present in all nucleated cells. Repertoire TCRs were annotated as SARS-CoV-2-specific when V gene, CDR3 amino acid sequence and J gene were exactly matched to a known reactive TCR set. The reference SARS-CoV-2 TCR set was obtained from MIRA and was filtered for enrichment in COVID-19-positive ImmuneCODE repertoires, whereby public or cross-reactive TCRs were removed. Based on the MIRA antigens, annotated TCRs were further analysed at the level of specific ORF or position within ORF. Depth was the summed frequency of annotated unique rearrangements, while breadth was defined as annotated unique rearrangements over total unique productive rearrangements. TCR breadth was compared between groups using two-sided Wilcoxon rank-sum tests. This immuneACCESS table, as held by TCRdb, lists in-frame sequences with V and J called but not all clones. Of the missing ones, under half trace to an unresolved V gene in checked studies; the others have no known cause. V and J calls and clone size are copied from that table; D and trimming were computed from the DNA. This sample gives 300,000 to 400,000 clones in total; about 90% of them show up just once. The biggest ten clones account for approximately 5% of the sample.

Reading the label with the study, this specimen's treatment or condition is: some 20 received Ad26.COV2.S at low or high dose, single or two shots; roughly five received placebo; per-sample allocation not given. Repertoires of vaccine and placebo recipients were sequenced from samples collected on day 63 after the first injection. Between 29 July and 7 August 2020, Cohort 1b enrolled 20 to 30 adults aged 18-55 years at one site in Boston, USA. Ad26.COV2.S was a replication-incompetent adenovirus type 26 vector expressing a prefusion-stabilized SARS-CoV-2 spike protein from the original Wuhan strain. As concerns this clone: The antigen this receptor binds is unknown. Nothing much larger sits one base from this clone, and base qualities are not available.

The material was peripheral blood, obtained in a trial of Ad26.COV2.S vaccine versus placebo. The sequence was obtained from a person between 18 and 65 years old who received the Ad26.COV2.S COVID-19 vaccine or a placebo. The rearranged segments are TRBV7-6 and TRBJ1-1, with the D gene uncertain. The CDR3 protein is CASSLEGGKEAFF. The nucleotide sequence is given as TGTGCCAGCAGCTTAGAGGGTGGAAAAGAAGCTTTCTTT. Extended through the reference TRBV7-6 and TRBJ1-1 proteins, this CDR3 yields the full variable domain: GAGVSQSPRYKVTKRGQDVALRCDPISGHVSLYWYRQALGQGPEFLTYFNYEAQQDKSGLPNDRFSAERPEGSISTLTIQRTEQRDSAMYRCASSLEGGKEAFFGQGTRLTVV.